This T cell receptor beta chain appears in the sequencing data of a study of monozygotic twins with inflammatory bowel disease. Details on this clonotype: Its specificity is unknown.

Overall study results and limits: Those with IBD had lower TCRbeta diversity (inverse Simpson) than their healthy co-twins did. Clonotypes shared with others were fewer in IBD patients than in healthy twins, especially with disease activity.

TCRdb reprocessed the 5' RACE reads and reports one entry per CDR3 protein, with no DNA. Its table lists about 210,000 distinct CDR3 sequences. The CDR3 extends over 14 amino acids. Germline V lookup: CDR1 SQVTM, CDR2 ANQGSEA. The clonotype was recovered from a human donor with ulcerative colitis or Crohn's disease, or a healthy co-twin of an affected twin (not recorded which). The sequencing input was blood. The gene calls are TRBV29-1 and TRBJ2-3; TCRdb picks TRBD1, but there is no DNA to check that call. CDR3 in amino acids: CSVPGPSSTDTQYF.